The rows below give T cell receptor beta chains drawn from one sample of a study of OX40 agonist ivuxolimab in advanced cancers. Sequencing was performed with immunoSEQ multiplex PCR; in TCRdb, only in-frame clones are kept and a portion is missing. Seen here are some 37,000 clones, roughly four fifths observed once, and the top ten hold under 2%. Sequencing was performed on CD4+ or CD8+ T cells sorted from blood, taken in a trial of the OX40 agonist ivuxolimab. These receptors came from an adult with an advanced solid tumor such as melanoma, head and neck, liver or kidney cancer. Both conserved end residues are part of each CDR3. The order of the fields is V gene, D gene, J gene, clone size, CDR3 protein, CDR3 DNA. The D gene is left open where the match is weak. Clone sizes are given selectively: once, few, many, or a class where the clone is expanded.

V: TRBV10-3
D: TRBD1
J: TRBJ2-5
size: once
CDR3: CATRGQGQETQYF
DNA: TGTGCCACCCGGGGCCAGGGACAGGAGACCCAGTACTTC

V: TRBV30
D: NA
J: TRBJ1-2
size: NA
CDR3: CACSHSDRPNYGYTF
DNA: TGTGCCTGCTCCCACAGTGACAGACCTAACTATGGCTACACCTTC

V: TRBV28
D: NA
J: TRBJ1-4
size: NA
CDR3: CASSGHPNEKLFF
DNA: TGTGCCAGCAGCGGACATCCTAATGAAAAACTGTTTTTT

V: TRBV30
D: NA
J: TRBJ1-6
size: NA
CDR3: CAWSVGQRNSPLHF
DNA: TGTGCCTGGAGTGTCGGACAGCGTAATTCACCCCTCCACTTT

V: TRBV15
D: TRBD2
J: TRBJ2-7
size: NA
CDR3: CATSRVDGELAGGWAYEQYF
DNA: TGTGCCACCAGCAGAGTTGACGGGGAACTAGCGGGAGGTTGGGCCTACGAGCAGTACTTC

V: TRBV10-3
D: TRBD1
J: TRBJ1-6
size: once
CDR3: CAIGTDNNSPLHF
DNA: TGTGCCATCGGGACAGATAATAATTCACCCCTCCACTTT

V: TRBV10-3
D: TRBD1
J: TRBJ2-7
size: NA
CDR3: CAAGQGDAQYF
DNA: TGTGCCGCCGGACAGGGGGACGCGCAGTACTTC

V: TRBV7-8
D: NA
J: TRBJ2-7
size: once
CDR3: CASSPSGEISGEQYF
DNA: TGTGCCAGCAGCCCCTCGGGAGAGATCTCCGGGGAGCAGTACTTC

V: TRBV28
D: NA
J: TRBJ2-7
size: once
CDR3: CASSLSPLPVNEQYF
DNA: TGTGCCAGCAGTTTATCGCCCCTGCCTGTCAACGAGCAGTACTTC

V: TRBV7-8
D: NA
J: TRBJ1-3
size: NA
CDR3: CASSLVGSNSGNTIYF
DNA: TGTGCCAGCAGCTTAGTGGGCAGTAACTCTGGAAACACCATATATTTT

V: TRBV10-1
D: NA
J: TRBJ2-5
size: NA
CDR3: CASSAGIEGTQYF
DNA: TGCGCCAGCAGTGCGGGAATAGAAGGGACCCAGTACTTC

V: TRBV28
D: NA
J: TRBJ1-2
size: few
CDR3: CASRQALGYGYTF
DNA: TGTGCCAGCCGACAGGCGCTAGGCTATGGCTACACCTTC

V: TRBV5-6
D: NA
J: TRBJ2-2
size: NA
CDR3: CASSWGSTLNTGELFF
DNA: TGTGCCAGCAGCTGGGGTAGCACGCTAAACACCGGGGAGCTGTTTTTT

V: TRBV15
D: TRBD1
J: TRBJ2-5
size: NA
CDR3: CATSGRTGLETQYF
DNA: TGTGCCACCAGCGGAAGGACAGGGCTGGAGACCCAGTACTTC

V: TRBV19
D: NA
J: TRBJ1-2
size: NA
CDR3: CASSPRDLLKKGYTF
DNA: TGTGCCAGTAGTCCCCGAGACCTCCTAAAGAAGGGCTACACCTTC

V: TRBV5-8
D: NA
J: TRBJ1-5
size: NA
CDR3: CASSQRGGVSQPQHF
DNA: TGTGCCAGCAGCCAAAGGGGGGGAGTCAGTCAGCCCCAGCACTTT

V: TRBV10-1
D: NA
J: TRBJ2-3
size: NA
CDR3: CASSEEGDTQYF
DNA: TGCGCCAGCAGTGAAGAGGGAGATACGCAGTATTTT

V: TRBV5-1
D: TRBD2
J: TRBJ2-2
size: NA
CDR3: CASSVTSGGINTGELFF
DNA: TGCGCCAGCAGCGTTACTAGCGGGGGGATAAACACCGGGGAGCTGTTTTTT

V: TRBV10-3
D: TRBD1
J: TRBJ2-7
size: NA
CDR3: CAIGIRDRGSYEQYF
DNA: TGTGCCATCGGGATCCGGGACAGGGGCTCCTACGAGCAGTACTTC

V: TRBV28
D: NA
J: TRBJ2-3
size: NA
CDR3: CASSWGWDKAQYF
DNA: TGTGCCAGCAGTTGGGGTTGGGACAAAGCGCAGTATTTT

V: TRBV9
D: NA
J: TRBJ2-5
size: once
CDR3: CASKRTEGETQYF
DNA: TGTGCCAGCAAGAGGACGGAAGGGGAGACCCAGTACTTC

V: TRBV6-1
D: NA
J: TRBJ2-1
size: NA
CDR3: CASSDRQGGYYNEQFF
DNA: TGTGCCAGCAGTGACAGGCAGGGCGGATACTACAATGAGCAGTTCTTC

V: TRBV2
D: NA
J: TRBJ2-7
size: NA
CDR3: CASSAPFNDEQYF
DNA: TGTGCCAGCAGTGCTCCTTTTAACGACGAGCAGTACTTC

V: TRBV10-2
D: NA
J: TRBJ2-1
size: NA
CDR3: CASSEQVSPYNEQFF
DNA: TGCGCCAGCAGTGAGCAGGTGTCCCCCTACAATGAGCAGTTCTTC

V: TRBV5-1
D: TRBD1
J: TRBJ2-7
size: NA
CDR3: CASSLDRVNYEQYF
DNA: TGCGCCAGCAGCCTGGACAGGGTCAACTACGAGCAGTACTTC

V: TRBV6-6
D: NA
J: TRBJ1-5
size: NA
CDR3: CASTGARVGQPQHF
DNA: TGTGCCAGCACGGGGGCCAGGGTGGGCCAGCCCCAGCATTTT

V: TRBV30
D: NA
J: TRBJ2-7
size: NA
CDR3: CAWTPGAFGEQYF
DNA: TGTGCCTGGACCCCCGGGGCTTTCGGCGAGCAGTACTTC

V: TRBV27
D: TRBD2
J: TRBJ2-3
size: NA
CDR3: CASSLAGLGTDTQYF
DNA: TGTGCCAGCAGTTTGGCGGGACTAGGCACAGATACGCAGTATTTT

V: TRBV28
D: TRBD2
J: TRBJ2-7
size: NA
CDR3: CASILGGGRSYEQYF
DNA: TGTGCCAGCATCTTAGGCGGGGGGAGATCCTACGAGCAGTACTTC

V: TRBV7-8
D: NA
J: TRBJ1-5
size: NA
CDR3: CASSLRSKGQPQHF
DNA: TGTGCCAGCAGCTTAAGGTCAAAAGGTCAGCCCCAGCATTTT

V: TRBV7-2
D: NA
J: TRBJ1-4
size: NA
CDR3: CASSARVLPNEKLFF
DNA: TGTGCCAGCAGCGCCCGAGTTTTGCCGAATGAAAAACTGTTTTTT

V: TRBV7-8
D: NA
J: TRBJ1-2
size: once
CDR3: CASSHRQVAGVYTF
DNA: TGTGCCAGCAGCCATCGACAAGTCGCAGGGGTCTACACCTTC

V: TRBV2
D: TRBD2
J: TRBJ2-3
size: NA
CDR3: CASSVDRMKAGSTDTQYF
DNA: TGTGCCAGCAGTGTCGACAGAATGAAAGCGGGGAGCACAGATACGCAGTATTTT

V: TRBV5-8
D: NA
J: TRBJ1-2
size: NA
CDR3: CASSFDGDYGYTF
DNA: TGTGCCAGCAGCTTCGACGGGGACTATGGCTACACCTTC

V: TRBV4-1
D: NA
J: TRBJ1-5
size: NA
CDR3: CASSQLYRNSQPQHF
DNA: TGCGCCAGCAGCCAACTTTACAGGAACAGTCAGCCCCAGCATTTT

V: TRBV21-1
D: NA
J: TRBJ1-2
size: NA
CDR3: CASSKDLRQDDGYTF
DNA: TGTGCCAGCAGCAAAGATCTTAGACAGGACGATGGCTACACCTTC

V: TRBV29-1
D: NA
J: TRBJ2-1
size: NA
CDR3: CSVGSSAYNEQFF
DNA: TGCAGCGTCGGGTCATCGGCCTACAATGAGCAGTTCTTC

V: TRBV23-1
D: NA
J: TRBJ1-4
size: NA
CDR3: CASSQKDPSGVSLGKLFF
DNA: TGCGCCAGCAGTCAAAAAGACCCCTCCGGGGTTAGCCTAGGAAAACTGTTTTTT

V: TRBV7-9
D: TRBD1
J: TRBJ1-1
size: NA
CDR3: CASSLNGRGIRNTEAFF
DNA: TGTGCCAGCAGCTTAAATGGCAGGGGGATTCGGAACACTGAAGCTTTCTTT

V: TRBV18
D: NA
J: TRBJ1-1
size: NA
CDR3: CASSSPTGRSTEAFF
DNA: TGTGCCAGCTCATCCCCCACAGGGCGCAGCACTGAAGCTTTCTTT

V: TRBV10-3
D: NA
J: TRBJ2-7
size: NA
CDR3: CAISESTAEQYF
DNA: TGTGCCATCAGTGAGTCGACGGCCGAGCAGTACTTC

V: TRBV19
D: TRBD2
J: TRBJ2-3
size: NA
CDR3: CASSSTSGRTRGTDTQYF
DNA: TGTGCCAGTAGTAGTACTAGCGGGAGGACCAGAGGCACAGATACGCAGTATTTT

V: TRBV6-6
D: TRBD2
J: TRBJ2-1
size: once
CDR3: CASSYSLAGSNEQFF
DNA: TGTGCCAGCAGTTACTCGCTAGCGGGGTCGAATGAGCAGTTCTTC

V: TRBV6-1
D: NA
J: TRBJ1-2
size: few
CDR3: CASSELGARYGYTF
DNA: TGTGCCAGCAGTGAATTGGGGGCCCGCTATGGCTACACCTTC

V: TRBV7-9
D: TRBD1
J: TRBJ2-2
size: NA
CDR3: CASRPGTGDTGELFF
DNA: TGTGCCAGCAGGCCCGGGACAGGGGACACCGGGGAGCTGTTTTTT

V: TRBV29-1
D: TRBD2
J: TRBJ2-1
size: NA
CDR3: CSVAGLAGVGKVIF
DNA: TGCAGCGTTGCTGGACTAGCGGGAGTAGGAAAGGTGATCTTC

V: TRBV11-3
D: NA
J: TRBJ2-7
size: NA
CDR3: CASSAGPTYEQYF
DNA: TGTGCCAGCAGCGCTGGGCCTACCTACGAGCAGTACTTC

V: TRBV6-1
D: TRBD1
J: TRBJ2-1
size: NA
CDR3: CASPRDRGYNEQFF
DNA: TGTGCCAGCCCGAGGGACAGGGGCTACAATGAGCAGTTCTTC

V: TRBV19
D: NA
J: TRBJ2-3
size: NA
CDR3: CASSFTITDTQYF
DNA: TGTGCCAGTAGTTTTACGATCACAGATACGCAGTATTTT

V: TRBV6-9
D: NA
J: TRBJ1-2
size: once
CDR3: CASSYSHSFYGYTF
DNA: TGTGCCAGCAGTTACTCCCACAGCTTCTATGGCTACACCTTC

V: TRBV5-1
D: NA
J: TRBJ1-2
size: NA
CDR3: CASGVVPEQAGYTF
DNA: TGCGCCAGCGGGGTCGTCCCGGAGCAGGCTGGCTACACCTTC

V: TRBV11-2
D: NA
J: TRBJ1-1
size: NA
CDR3: CASSFGGAEAFF
DNA: TGTGCCAGCAGCTTTGGTGGGGCTGAAGCTTTCTTT

V: TRBV10-2
D: NA
J: TRBJ1-1
size: NA
CDR3: CASNSQGNTEAFF
DNA: TGCGCCAGCAATTCACAGGGGAACACTGAAGCTTTCTTT

V: TRBV27
D: TRBD2
J: TRBJ2-7
size: NA
CDR3: CASSPGTDLAGSHFGNEQYF
DNA: TGTGCCAGCAGTCCCGGGACAGACCTAGCGGGATCCCACTTTGGCAACGAGCAGTACTTC

V: TRBV27
D: TRBD1
J: TRBJ1-6
size: NA
CDR3: CASSLYRDRRSPLHF
DNA: TGTGCCAGCAGTTTATACCGGGACAGAAGGTCACCCCTCCACTTT

V: TRBV4-2
D: NA
J: TRBJ2-5
size: NA
CDR3: CASSQERPETQYF
DNA: TGTGCCAGCAGCCAAGAGAGACCGGAGACCCAGTACTTC

V: TRBV9
D: NA
J: TRBJ2-2
size: NA
CDR3: CASSVAGTGELFF
DNA: TGTGCCAGCAGCGTAGCGGGCACCGGGGAGCTGTTTTTT